This T cell receptor (beta chain) appears in the sequencing data of a study of immune evolution from preneoplasia to lung adenocarcinoma (dated by TCRdb to 2020 to 2023). Regarding the research as a whole: The study profiled immune contexture across lung adenocarcinoma precursors and invasive adenocarcinoma using immune gene expression, TCR sequencing and multiplex immunofluorescence. Resected precursor lesions (AAH, AIS, MIA) and invasive adenocarcinomas were each compared against paired morphologically normal lung tissue. The sample size was set by how many specimens were available, not by a prior power calculation. The immune data were integrated with whole exome sequencing and methylation data from the same cohort of nodules. In total, the cohort included 45 to 65 patients with pulmonary nodules, all of whom underwent surgical resection. TCR sequencing data came from over 40 patients. The study reported that more than 85 samples were used for TCR sequencing. POLYSOLVER was used to infer class I HLA alleles from exome data, and LOHHLA was used to detect allele-specific HLA loss. Study-wide findings and limitations: Because all patients were from Japan and China, applicability to Western populations was uncertain. Clonality was highest in normal lung, while later-stage lesions appeared to have lower clonality but higher T cell density and diversity. The findings rested on association rather than direct causation, and larger cohorts with long-term follow-up and longitudinal biopsies were considered necessary. Top T cell clone frequencies were highest in normal lung and appeared to decrease progressively from AAH through AIS, MIA and invasive adenocarcinoma.

Measured from the cysteine to the phenylalanine, the CDR3 is 12 residues long. Solely the CDR3 DNA is kept, with 36 bases framed from the first base. The junction carries 2 bases between V and J, which are trimmed by 4 bases and 1 base respectively. From the germline V gene, CDR1 is SNHLY and CDR2 is FYNNEI. About this clone: Which antigen it targets is not known. No per-base quality is available; no much larger clone lies one base away.

TCR beta CDR3 regions were sequenced from DNA using the immunoSEQ hsTCRbeta Kit. Per the original workflow: The ImmunoSEQ Analyzer was used to analyse the TCR sequencing data. T cell clonality was defined as 1 minus Pielou's evenness, as computed on productive rearrangements. The inverse Simpson index, applied to productive templates, was used to measure T cell diversity. T cell density was TCR beta template counts normalized to usable DNA, estimated by amplifying and sequencing housekeeping genes. TCR metrics were compared across histologic stages using two-sided Kruskal-Wallis tests. Not all clones reach the TCRdb copy of this immuneACCESS table, which keeps in-frame sequences only. Checked studies attribute under half of the gap to unresolved V genes and leave the rest unexplained. The V and J calls and the clone size are those of that table, but D and trimming were determined from the DNA. The sample records about 6,000 clones, roughly 80% of which are singletons. Roughly 13% of the sample comes from the top ten.

Patients underwent resection in Japan or China between about 2013 and 2018. Histologic diagnosis of each case was confirmed independently by two lung cancer pathologists on H&E slides. FFPE tissue was used for DNA isolation with the AllPrep DNA/RNA FFPE Kit. Sequenced: FFPE adjacent normal lung tissue. This sequence originates from a person aged 65 to 79 with lung adenocarcinoma. In this chain, TRBV2 is recombined with TRBJ1-3; a confident D gene designation cannot be given. Read as DNA, the sequence is TGTGCCAGCAGTGGTTCTGGAAACACCATATATTTT. It codes for CASSGSGNTIYF.